These 16 T cell receptor beta chains originate from one sample sequenced in a study of patients and donors after allogeneic stem cell transplantation. TCRdb reprocessed the RT-PCR reads via MiXCR and lists one record per CDR3 protein. The sample records 800,000 to 1,000,000 distinct CDR3 sequences, more than 15% being singletons. What was sequenced was blood, either unsorted or a sorted T cell fraction (not recorded which). These receptors were obtained from a human donor who was either an allogeneic HSCT recipient or a stem cell or donor lymphocyte infusion donor (not recorded which). It is not recorded whose cells these are; they may come from a transplant donor.

This clonotype has at least ten counts. The V gene is TRBV7-2, the J gene TRBJ1-2; D ambiguous. This CDR3 is 13 amino acids long. V was pared by 1 base and J by 7 bases, with 10 bases between. Germline V gives CDR1 SGHTA, CDR2 FQGNSA. The CDR3 reads CASSLVQAIGYTF. CDR3 bases: TGTGCCAGCAGCTTAGTCCAGGCTATTGGCTACACCTTC.

The rearrangement joins TRBV7-8 to TRBJ1-2; 8 bases map to TRBD1. The CDR3 is 15 amino acids. In germline, CDR1 is SGHVS, CDR2 FQNEAQ. V shed 3 bases and J 2 bases; nucleotides not matched to a gene: 5. For the CDR3, the DNA is TGTGCCAGCAGCTTTCGGACAGGGATAAACTATGGCTACACCTTC. Translation: CASSFRTGINYGYTF.

The chain combines TRBV20-1 with TRBJ2-5, with 14 bases matching TRBD2. The junction had 8 bases not matched to a gene; V was cut back by 6 bases and J by 5 bases. Germline assignment: CDR1 DFQATT and CDR2 SNEGSKA (reference sequence). CDR3 size: 15 residues. The CDR3 loop reads CSAGRLAGGLETQYF. The CDR3 DNA reads as TGCAGTGCGGGAAGACTAGCGGGGGGGCTGGAGACCCAGTACTTC.

The gene calls are TRBV3-1 and TRBJ2-2; D ambiguous. V was trimmed by 0 bases and J by 0 bases, leaving 8 bases between them. This CDR3 has 16 amino acids. Germline loops: CDR1 LGHDT, CDR2 YNNKEL (reference sequence). The chain's CDR3 is CASSQELLTNTGELFF. The CDR3 DNA is TGTGCCAGCAGCCAAGAACTCCTAACGAACACCGGGGAGCTGTTTTTT.

The chain couples TRBV27 to TRBJ2-7; weak D call: TRBD1 (5 bases). V shed 0 bases and J shed 2 bases, with 8 bases lying between them. CDR1 and CDR2 (germline): MNHEY, SMNVEV (reference sequence). CDR3 length equals 14 residues. The CDR3 loop is CASSLSDKTYEQYF. DNA for the CDR3: TGTGCCAGCAGTTTATCGGACAAAACCTACGAGCAGTACTTC.

The V and J genes are TRBV20-1 and TRBJ2-3, with a tentative D call TRBD2 (6 bases). This CDR3 spans 16 amino acids. The germline CDR1 and CDR2 sequences are DFQATT and SNEGSKA (reference sequence). V shed 3 bases and J shed 0 bases, with 16 bases lying between them. The CDR3, as DNA: TGCAGTGCTAGTTTGGCGGGGACCCCTAGCACAGATACGCAGTATTTT. Amino acids: CSASLAGTPSTDTQYF.

The CDR3 DNA reads as TGTGCCAGCAGTGTGACAGGGGTTGATCAGCCCCAGCATTTT. This gives the protein CASSVTGVDQPQHF. The chain combines TRBV12-3 or TRBV12-4 with TRBJ1-5, with 8 bases aligning to TRBD1. There are 14 residues in the CDR3. The V and J ends lost 5 bases and 5 bases, in that order; junction bases with no gene match: 5.

This chain connects TRBV4-1 to TRBJ2-7; D is possibly TRBD2 (6 bases). This CDR3 comprises 13 residues. CDR1 MGHRA and CDR2 YSYEKL come from the germline V gene. V was cut by 8 bases and J by 4 bases, with 15 bases left in between. The CDR3 protein is CASSWGETYEQYF. Written as DNA, the CDR3 is TGCGCCAGCTCCTGGGGGGAGACATACGAGCAGTACTTC.

This clonotype was counted between two and nine times. This rearrangement joins TRBV2 to TRBJ2-5, with D perhaps matching TRBD1 (5 bases). Germline V CDR1 and CDR2: SNHLY, FYNNEI. The CDR3 extends over 13 amino acids. The V gene lost 4 bases and the J gene lost 0 bases, with 6 bases spanning the gap. CDR3 coding DNA: TGTGCCAGCAGTGGGGGCTACCAAGAGACCCAGTACTTC. Its protein product is CASSGGYQETQYF.

This clonotype was seen ten or more times. V usage is TRBV7-9 and J usage is TRBJ2-1; D possibly corresponds to TRBD1 (6 bases). CDR1 SEHNR and CDR2 FQNEAQ come from the germline V gene (reference sequence). V dropped 5 bases and J dropped 1 base, with 15 bases sitting between them. The CDR3 has 16 residues. The DNA for the CDR3 is TGTGCCAGCAGCATCGACAGGCGAGAGTCCTACAATGAGCAGTTCTTC. This encodes CASSIDRRESYNEQFF. The whole variable domain, remainder taken from reference TRBV7-9 and TRBJ2-1, is DTGVSQNPRHKITKRGQNVTFRCDPISEHNRLYWYRQTLGQGPEFLTYFQNEAQLEKSRLLSDRFSAERPKGSFSTLEIQRTEQGDSAMYLCASSIDRRESYNEQFFGPGTRLTVL.

The sample holds a few counts of this clonotype. The chain recombines TRBV7-9 with TRBJ2-3; TRBD2 agrees at 7 bases. V dropped 7 bases and J dropped 14; count of bases not matched to a gene: 3. The CDR3 is 9 residues long. CDR1 and CDR2 (germline): SEHNR, FQNEAQ (reference sequence). In nucleotides, the CDR3 is TGTGCCAGCACTGGGGAGGGGTATTTT. Its protein product is CASTGEGYF.

The V call is TRBV5-5, the J call TRBJ2-2; D possibly corresponds to TRBD1 (6 bases). This CDR3 is 15 amino acids long. V was shortened by 6 bases and J by 2 bases, with 14 bases between the two germline ends. Germline V CDR1 and CDR2: SGHKS, YYEKEE (reference sequence). Written as DNA, the CDR3 is TGTGCCAGCATCCGTCGACAGGCCAACACCGGGGAGCTGTTTTTT. Translation gives CASIRRQANTGELFF.

There are many counts of this clonotype. This chain links TRBV12-3 or TRBV12-4 with TRBJ1-5; weak D call: TRBD1 (5 bases). The CDR3 totals 14 residues. Deletions cut 7 bases from V and 7 bases from J, with 17 bases between. In DNA form, the CDR3 reads TGTGCCAGCACCTACTGGGGTCGGGGCCAGCCCCAGCATTTT. Its translation: CASTYWGRGQPQHF.

The V and J genes are TRBV30 and TRBJ2-7; D gene unclear. Trimming left V 8 bases short and J 5 bases short, with 19 bases between. The CDR3 contains 13 residues. Germline V gene lookup returns CDR1 GTSNPN and CDR2 SVGIG (reference sequence). The CDR3 DNA reads as TGTGCCGCGCGTAGGGCTTCGGTCCACGAGCAGTACTTC. Protein product: CAARRASVHEQYF.

This clonotype has at least ten counts. The J gene is TRBJ1-1, the V gene TRBV5-1; a weak D match, TRBD1 (6 bases). CDR3 length: 15 amino acids. V was trimmed by 0 bases and J by 0 bases, leaving 9 bases between them. Germline CDR1 reads SGHRS; CDR2 reads YFSETQ. CDR3: CASSLVGAVNTEAFF. CDR3 bases: TGCGCCAGCAGCTTGGTGGGGGCTGTGAACACTGAAGCTTTCTTT. Full variable domain (rest looked up from reference TRBV5-1 and TRBJ1-1): KAGVTQTPRYLIKTRGQQVTLSCSPISGHRSVSWYQQTPGQGLQFLFEYFSETQRNKGNFPGRFSGRQFSNSRSEMNVSTLELGDSALYLCASSLVGAVNTEAFFGQGTRLTVV.

This clonotype occurred many times. One end of the junction is discordant with germline, which a read error may explain. The genes are TRBV5-1 and TRBJ2-7; D not resolved. Looked up from germline, CDR1 is SGHRS and CDR2 is YFSETQ. The CDR3 is 13 residues long. CDR3 region: CASSQGSSYEQYF. The CDR3 region has the DNA TGTGCCAGCAGCCAAGGTAGCTCCTACGAGCAGTACTTC.